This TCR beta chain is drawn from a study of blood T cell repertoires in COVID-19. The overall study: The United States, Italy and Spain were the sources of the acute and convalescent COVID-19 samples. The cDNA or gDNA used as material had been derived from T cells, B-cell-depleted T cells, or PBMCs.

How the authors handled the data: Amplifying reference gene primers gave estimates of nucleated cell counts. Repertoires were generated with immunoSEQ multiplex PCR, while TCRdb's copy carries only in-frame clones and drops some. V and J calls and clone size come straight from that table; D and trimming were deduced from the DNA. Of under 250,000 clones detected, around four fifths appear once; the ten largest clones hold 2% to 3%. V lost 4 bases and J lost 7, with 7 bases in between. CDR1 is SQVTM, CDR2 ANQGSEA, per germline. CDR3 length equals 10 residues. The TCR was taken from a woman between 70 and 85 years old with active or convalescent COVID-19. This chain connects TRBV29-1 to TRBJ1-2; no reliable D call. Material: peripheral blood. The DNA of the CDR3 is TGCAGCGTTGTCGGTGGTGGCTACACCTTC. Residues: CSVVGGGYTF.